The rows below give T cell receptor beta chains drawn from one sample of a study of beta chain features in type 1 diabetes. Sequencing used immunoSEQ multiplex PCR; TCRdb keeps in-frame clones, though not all of them. The sample carries 350,000 to 400,000 clones, 10% to 15% recorded once. The sequenced sample was naive CD4+ T cells from blood. All receptors derive from a woman younger than 35 with type 1 diabetes. CDR3s include the opening cysteine and the closing phenylalanine or tryptophan. A D gene is named only where the DNA matches it firmly. Only part of the rows carry a size: once, few, many, or a class if the clone is expanded.

d_call clone_size j_call v_call cdr3_aa cdr3_nt
NA NA TRBJ1-1 TRBV10-3 CAISPHRERDTEAFF TGTGCCATCAGCCCACACAGGGAGAGGGACACTGAAGCTTTCTTT
TRBD2 few TRBJ2-7 TRBV27 CASKARAGESYEQYF TGTGCCAGCAAGGCGAGGGCGGGGGAAAGTTACGAGCAGTACTTC
NA NA TRBJ2-1 TRBV5-1 CASSSDDPHDGKQFF TGCGCCAGCAGCTCCGATGACCCCCACGACGGGAAGCAGTTCTTC
TRBD1 few TRBJ1-2 TRBV19 CASSTTGGEVNGYTF TGTGCCAGTAGTACGACAGGGGGTGAGGTGAATGGCTACACCTTC
NA few TRBJ2-1 TRBV10-3 CAIITGDSGEQFF TGTGCCATCATAACGGGAGATAGCGGTGAGCAGTTCTTC
TRBD1 NA TRBJ1-6 TRBV18 CASSQGQGNSPLHF TGTGCCAGCTCACAGGGACAGGGAAATTCACCCCTCCACTTT
TRBD1 NA TRBJ1-3 TRBV29-1 CSVAGYQGASGNTIYF TGCAGCGTTGCAGGCTATCAGGGGGCCTCTGGAAACACCATATATTTT
NA NA TRBJ2-1 TRBV5-4 CASSLEAVGYNEQFF TGTGCCAGCAGCTTGGAGGCGGTGGGCTACAATGAGCAGTTCTTC
TRBD2 few TRBJ2-1 TRBV5-6 CASSLSSGTEQFF TGTGCCAGCAGCTTGAGTAGCGGGACTGAGCAGTTCTTC
NA few TRBJ1-2 TRBV5-4 CASSRDRFNYGYTF TGTGCCAGCAGCCGAGACAGATTTAACTATGGCTACACCTTC
TRBD2 NA TRBJ2-7 TRBV7-2 CASSQLAGGGEQYF TGTGCCAGCAGCCAACTAGCGGGAGGGGGAGAGCAGTACTTC
TRBD1 few TRBJ1-5 TRBV28 CASSPRDSNQPQHF TGTGCCAGCAGTCCCCGGGACAGTAATCAGCCCCAGCATTTT
TRBD1 few TRBJ2-6 TRBV6-4 CASDTLPGQGSGANVLTF TGTGCCAGCGACACCCTTCCGGGACAGGGGTCTGGGGCCAACGTCCTGACTTTC
TRBD2 NA TRBJ2-5 TRBV25-1 CASSDPGLAETQYF TGTGCCAGCAGTGACCCGGGACTAGCGGAGACCCAGTACTTC
NA NA TRBJ2-1 TRBV28 CAGSGANEQFF TGTGCCGGTAGCGGAGCAAATGAGCAGTTCTTC
TRBD1 NA TRBJ2-5 TRBV7-7 CASSPRQGSRETQYF TGTGCTAGCAGCCCAAGACAGGGATCGCGAGAGACCCAGTACTTC
TRBD1 few TRBJ2-2 TRBV29-1 CSVEATGGGGELFF TGCAGCGTTGAAGCGACAGGGGGTGGCGGGGAGCTGTTTTTT
NA few TRBJ2-1 TRBV7-2 CASTHGGDHYNEQFF TGTGCCAGCACCCACGGAGGGGACCACTACAATGAGCAGTTCTTC
NA NA TRBJ1-2 TRBV28 CASAGGGGIYGYTF TGTGCCAGCGCCGGAGGTGGGGGGATTTATGGCTACACCTTC
NA NA TRBJ2-7 TRBV5-1 CASGQGSYEQYF TGCGCCAGCGGGCAGGGCTCCTACGAGCAGTACTTC
TRBD2 NA TRBJ2-1 TRBV7-2 CASSKAGTNEQFF TGTGCCAGCAGCAAAGCGGGAACGAATGAGCAGTTCTTC
NA NA TRBJ1-2 TRBV10-3 CAISEGTDNYGYTF TGTGCCATCAGTGAGGGAACAGATAACTATGGCTACACCTTC
NA few TRBJ2-6 TRBV7-2 CASRGRGSGANVLTF TGTGCCAGCAGGGGGAGAGGCTCTGGGGCCAACGTCCTGACTTTC
TRBD1 NA TRBJ2-2 TRBV9 CASSTGQGAGELFF TGTGCCAGCAGCACGGGACAGGGCGCCGGGGAGCTGTTTTTT
TRBD1 NA TRBJ2-1 TRBV29-1 CSLRRGTGSHEQFF TGCAGCCTCAGACGCGGGACAGGGTCCCATGAGCAGTTCTTC
TRBD1 NA TRBJ2-3 TRBV5-1 CASSKRTGALSTDTQYF TGCGCCAGCAGTAAGCGGACAGGGGCCCTTAGCACAGATACGCAGTATTTT
TRBD2 NA TRBJ2-2 TRBV15 CATSIGTSGSGTGELFF TGTGCCACCAGCATAGGGACTAGCGGGAGCGGCACCGGGGAGCTGTTTTTT
NA few TRBJ1-1 TRBV2 CASSGDRLGTEAFF TGTGCCAGCAGTGGAGACAGGCTGGGCACTGAAGCTTTCTTT
TRBD2 NA TRBJ2-7 TRBV29-1 CSVEETSGGPGEQYF TGCAGCGTTGAAGAAACTAGCGGGGGGCCTGGCGAGCAGTACTTC
NA few TRBJ2-7 TRBV7-9 CASSLEASGEQYF TGTGCCAGCAGCTTAGAGGCCAGCGGGGAGCAGTACTTC
NA NA TRBJ1-5 TRBV10-3 CAISEGGRNQPQHF TGTGCCATCAGTGAAGGGGGTCGCAATCAGCCCCAGCATTTT
TRBD1 few TRBJ2-3 TRBV4-3 CASSQGQGATDTQYF TGCGCCAGCAGCCAGGGACAGGGGGCGACAGATACGCAGTATTTT
TRBD2 NA TRBJ2-2 TRBV4-3 CASSQAGGYGELFF TGCGCCAGCAGCCAAGCGGGGGGATACGGGGAGCTGTTTTTT
NA NA TRBJ1-1 TRBV5-4 CASSADSTAAFF TGTGCCAGCAGCGCTGACAGCACTGCAGCTTTCTTT
NA NA TRBJ2-7 TRBV6-5 CASSYSRGTYEQYF TGTGCCAGCAGTTACTCGAGAGGAACCTACGAGCAGTACTTC
NA NA TRBJ2-5 TRBV7-9 CASSLLWRATQETQYF TGTGCCAGCAGCTTGCTGTGGAGGGCGACCCAAGAGACCCAGTACTTC
NA NA TRBJ1-2 TRBV11-2 CASSREAYGYTF TGTGCCAGCAGCCGAGAGGCGTATGGCTACACCTTC
NA few TRBJ2-5 TRBV18 CASSPGHQETQYF TGTGCCAGCTCACCGGGACATCAAGAGACCCAGTACTTC
NA NA TRBJ2-7 TRBV28 CASSLRGEQYF TGTGCCAGCAGTTTACGGGGCGAGCAGTACTTC
NA NA TRBJ1-2 TRBV14 CASSLLGVPSNYGYTF TGTGCCAGCAGCCTCCTCGGGGTACCTTCTAACTATGGCTACACCTTC
NA NA TRBJ2-7 TRBV7-9 CASSLGTGYYEQYF TGTGCCAGCAGCTTAGGAACAGGCTACTACGAGCAGTACTTC
NA few TRBJ2-5 TRBV27 CASSQGFGGETQYF TGTGCCAGCAGCCAGGGATTCGGGGGAGAGACCCAGTACTTC
TRBD2 once TRBJ2-3 TRBV27 CASSFGTSGTDTQYF TGTGCCAGCAGTTTCGGGACTAGCGGCACAGATACGCAGTATTTT
TRBD2 NA TRBJ2-5 TRBV10-3 CAITSGAQETQYF TGTGCCATCACTAGCGGGGCTCAAGAGACCCAGTACTTC
NA NA TRBJ1-4 TRBV9 CASSVGRASTEKLFF TGTGCCAGCAGCGTAGGTCGAGCAAGCACGGAAAAACTGTTTTTT
TRBD1 NA TRBJ2-7 TRBV18 CASSQDRVEQYF TGTGCCAGCTCTCAAGACAGGGTCGAGCAGTACTTC
TRBD1 NA TRBJ1-5 TRBV18 CASSPEQGAQPQHF TGTGCCAGCTCGCCCGAACAGGGGGCACAGCCCCAGCATTTT
NA NA TRBJ2-7 TRBV7-9 CASSLTGHGLEQYF TGTGCCAGCAGCTTGACGGGACATGGACTTGAGCAGTACTTC
TRBD2 few TRBJ2-3 TRBV5-6 CASSLAGVTDTQYF TGTGCCAGCAGCTTAGCGGGAGTTACAGATACGCAGTATTTT
TRBD1 NA TRBJ1-2 TRBV28 CASSGADRDDGYTF TGTGCCAGCAGTGGGGCGGACAGGGACGATGGCTACACCTTC
NA few TRBJ1-6 TRBV7-9 CASSLLVGQGNNSPLHF TGTGCCAGCAGCTTATTGGTGGGGCAGGGTAATAATTCACCCCTCCACTTT
TRBD2 NA TRBJ2-5 TRBV7-2 CASSQVISGGGETQYF TGCGCCAGCAGCCAAGTTATCAGCGGGGGAGGAGAGACCCAGTACTTC
TRBD1 NA TRBJ1-1 TRBV5-4 CASSPGGWTEAFF TGTGCCAGCAGTCCAGGGGGATGGACTGAAGCTTTCTTT